The 22 T cell receptor beta chains reported below all come from one sample, sequenced in a study of cytomegalovirus exposure and HLA in healthy donors. It was with 60 Vbeta and 13 Jbeta primers that the PCR ran. The data were produced by immunoSEQ multiplex PCR, yet TCRdb's version contains in-frame clones alone and is incomplete. The sample carries 200,000 to 250,000 clones, 78% recorded once. The sample comprised PBMCs. The receptors shown here come from a male donor in good health and CMV-seronegative.

The chain couples TRBV7-3 to TRBJ2-3; maybe TRBD2 (5 bases). There are 13 residues in the CDR3. V dropped 6 bases and J dropped 3 bases, with 10 bases sitting between them. CDR1 is SGHTA, CDR2 FQGTGA, per germline. CDR3 region: CASRRVVTDTQYF. As DNA, the CDR3 is TGTGCCAGCAGGAGGGTAGTAACAGATACGCAGTATTTT.

The chain carries TRBV5-4 and TRBJ2-4, with TRBD2 matching over 8 bases. V trimming: 4 bases; J trimming: 8 bases; junction bases outside the gene matches: 11. The CDR3 extends over 15 amino acids. The germline V gene encodes CDR1 SGHNT and CDR2 YYREEE (reference sequence). CDR3 coding DNA: TGTGCCAGCAGCCCCTCAAGCGGGGGTTGGGACATTCAGTACTTC. Translated, it gives CASSPSSGGWDIQYF. The full variable domain, in which reference TRBV5-4 and TRBJ2-4 provide the parts outside the CDR3, is ETGVTQSPTHLIKTRGQQVTLRCSSQSGHNTVSWYQQALGQGPQFIFQYYREEENGRGNFPPRFSGLQFPNYSSELNVNALELDDSALYLCASSPSSGGWDIQYFGAGTRLSVL.

This clone came up a few times. Other DNA sequences in this sample translate to the same CDR3. This chain uses TRBV9 with TRBJ2-7; maybe TRBD2 (5 bases). The CDR3 length is 14 residues. Looked up from germline, CDR1 is SGDLS and CDR2 is YYNGEE. Trimming cost V 2 bases and J 0 bases, with 9 bases left between them. CDR3 DNA: TGTGCCAGCAGCGTGGGTGGGAGCTCCTACGAGCAGTACTTC. It is translated as CASSVGGSSYEQYF.

This clone was detected only once. The chain employs TRBV5-5 and TRBJ2-5; 8 nucleotides match TRBD2. Germline V CDR1 and CDR2: SGHKS, YYEKEE (reference sequence). V shed 2 bases, J shed 4 bases, and the junction held 4 bases outside the gene matches. The CDR3 length is 14 residues. CDR3 in amino acids: CASSFGAGVETQYF. The CDR3 nucleotides read TGTGCCAGCAGCTTTGGAGCGGGAGTAGAGACCCAGTACTTC.

The chain couples TRBV15 to TRBJ1-4, with D tentatively TRBD1 (6 bases). Trimming shortened V by 1 base and J by 3 bases, and 12 bases separated the two germline ends. From germline, CDR1 is LNHNV and CDR2 YYDKDF (reference sequence). CDR3 size: 16 residues. This chain's CDR3 is CATSRAGAGANEKLFF. The DNA for the CDR3 is TGTGCCACCAGCAGAGCAGGGGCGGGAGCTAATGAAAAACTGTTTTTT.

The chain recombines TRBV6-1 with TRBJ1-5; unclear D gene. The CDR3 contains 15 residues. In germline, CDR1 is MNHNS, CDR2 SASEGT. Deletions cut 2 bases from V and 0 bases from J, with 8 bases between. For the CDR3, the DNA is TGTGCCAGCAGTGAATACGCACTTAGCAATCAGCCCCAGCATTTT. It encodes CASSEYALSNQPQHF.

The chain has TRBV2 and TRBJ2-2; no definite D call. The V gene lost 7 bases and the J gene lost 1 base, with 13 bases spanning the gap. Looked up from germline, CDR1 is SNHLY and CDR2 is FYNNEI. This CDR3 comprises 15 residues. Here the CDR3 DNA reads TGTGCCAGCACTCCCCGCTCAGGGAACACCGGGGAGCTGTTTTTT. Translating gives CASTPRSGNTGELFF.

V gene TRBV15 combines with J gene TRBJ1-5; no clear D gene. The V end lost 1 base, the J end lost 1 base, and 8 bases lay between the germline ends. Germline V gene data show CDR1 as LNHNV and CDR2 as YYDKDF (reference sequence). The CDR3 is 15 residues long. The CDR3 region is CATSRVGESNQPQHF. The DNA for the CDR3 is TGTGCCACCAGCAGAGTTGGAGAGAGCAATCAGCCCCAGCATTTT.

This chain uses TRBV6-5 with TRBJ2-7, with D unclear. V was pared by 4 bases and J by 7 bases, with 17 bases between. The CDR3 runs 14 residues. Germline values: CDR1 MNHEY, CDR2 SVGAGI. In nucleotides, the CDR3 is TGTGCCAGCAGTTTGTCTCCCTTAGTGTGGGAGCAGTACTTC. It yields the protein CASSLSPLVWEQYF.

The sample holds a few counts of this clone. V and J are TRBV30 and TRBJ1-1, with TRBD1 identical over 8 bases. Germline loops: CDR1 GTSNPN, CDR2 SVGIG (reference sequence). Trimming cost V 8 bases and J 0 bases; bases outside gene matches: 5. The CDR3 is 13 residues long. The CDR3 sequence: CAQRTGLNTEAFF. The CDR3 DNA is TGTGCCCAAAGGACAGGGCTGAACACTGAAGCTTTCTTT.

V is TRBV6-1 and J is TRBJ2-4; D might be TRBD1 (6 bases). This CDR3 spans 16 amino acids. Deletions cut 2 bases from V and 1 base from J, with 12 bases between. Germline V gene lookup returns CDR1 MNHNS and CDR2 SASEGT. DNA of the CDR3: TGTGCCAGCAGTGAAATCGTCAGGGGCGCCAAAAACATTCAGTACTTC. Translating it yields CASSEIVRGAKNIQYF.

The rearrangement uses TRBV10-2 and TRBJ2-5; 9 nucleotides agree with TRBD2. J lost 2 bases, V lost 4 bases, and 8 bases had no gene match. Germline V gene lookup returns CDR1 WSHSY and CDR2 SAAADI. This CDR3 comprises 16 residues. CDR3 bases: TGCGCCAGCAGTGCCGTCGCGGGAGGGTGGCAAGAGACCCAGTACTTC. Translated, it gives CASSAVAGGWQETQYF.

A note on this clone: At the DNA level, this CDR3 is encoded by other sequences in the same sample as well. The chain uses TRBV6-6 and TRBJ2-7; D is possibly TRBD2 (6 bases). The V gene's germline CDR1 is MNHNY and CDR2 SVGAGI (reference sequence). The V and J ends lost 4 bases and 3 bases respectively, with 13 bases between them. This CDR3 spans 14 amino acids. CDR3 protein: CASSSLGSGYEQYF. The CDR3 DNA reads TGTGCCAGCAGTTCGCTGGGTAGCGGCTACGAGCAGTACTTC.

The V and J genes are TRBV5-6 and TRBJ2-7, with TRBD2 identical over 7 bases. The CDR3 extends over 12 amino acids. The trim removed 3 bases at V and 12 bases at J, leaving 9 bases unmatched. Per the germline V gene, CDR1 is SGHDT and CDR2 is YYEEEE. CDR3 protein: CASSSYGLAAYF. DNA for the CDR3: TGTGCCAGCAGCTCATACGGCCTAGCGGCGTACTTC.

The V and J genes are TRBV5-1 and TRBJ2-7; 9 positions agree with TRBD2. Germline V gives CDR1 SGHRS, CDR2 YFSETQ. With 0 bases clipped from V and 5 bases from J, the junction kept 3 bases outside the gene matches. This CDR3 comprises 14 residues. As DNA, the CDR3 is TGCGCCAGCAGCTTGGAGGGCGGGGGGGACGAGCAGTACTTC. Translation gives CASSLEGGGDEQYF.

The chain carries TRBV5-5 and TRBJ2-7; unclear D gene. Germline V lookup: CDR1 SGHKS, CDR2 YYEKEE (reference sequence). The V gene lost 2 bases and the J gene lost 4 bases, with 7 bases spanning the gap. The CDR3 spans 12 residues. CDR3 DNA: TGTGCCAGCAGCTTAGCACTATACGAGCAGTACTTC. As protein: CASSLALYEQYF.

Only one count was recorded for this clone. The gene calls are TRBV2 and TRBJ1-4; 9 bases are a match to TRBD1. Germline CDR1 and CDR2: SNHLY and FYNNEI. J lost 8 bases, V lost 6 bases, and 10 bases had no gene match. The length of the CDR3 is 15 residues. CDR3 sequence (DNA): TGTGCCAGCAGGAAACAAACAGGGGGCGGCGAAAAACTGTTTTTT. As protein: CASRKQTGGGEKLFF. The complete variable domain, with remaining parts taken from reference TRBV2 and TRBJ1-4, reads EPEVTQTPSHQVTQMGQEVILRCVPISNHLYFYWYRQILGQKVEFLVSFYNNEISEKSEIFDDQFSVERPDGSNFTLKIRSTKLEDSAMYFCASRKQTGGGEKLFFGSGTQLSVL.

CDR3 in amino acids: CASRYGRAGEQYF. DNA of the CDR3: TGTGCCAGCCGCTACGGGAGGGCCGGGGAGCAGTACTTC. V gene TRBV27 combines with J gene TRBJ2-7; 8 bases are a match to TRBD2. V lost 8 bases to trimming and J lost 7 bases; unmatched junction nucleotides: 10. CDR3 size: 13 residues. From germline, CDR1 is MNHEY and CDR2 SMNVEV (reference sequence).

The chain links TRBV5-1 to TRBJ2-1, with 11 bases identical to TRBD1. V gave up 3 bases and J gave up 5 bases; unmatched junction bases: 7. The CDR3 loop spans 16 amino acids. Germline loops: CDR1 SGHRS, CDR2 YFSETQ. The CDR3: CASSSGQGVSNNEQFF. CDR3 nucleotide sequence: TGCGCCAGCAGCTCGGGACAGGGGGTTTCGAACAATGAGCAGTTCTTC. Looking up the rest from reference TRBV5-1 and TRBJ2-1 gives the full variable domain: KAGVTQTPRYLIKTRGQQVTLSCSPISGHRSVSWYQQTPGQGLQFLFEYFSETQRNKGNFPGRFSGRQFSNSRSEMNVSTLELGDSALYLCASSSGQGVSNNEQFFGPGTRLTVL.

In this sample, this clone turned up a few times. J is TRBJ1-2 and V is TRBV4-1; D is perhaps TRBD1 (5 bases). CDR3 length equals 17 residues. V lost 4 bases to trimming and J lost 8 bases, with 26 bases between them. CDR1 and CDR2 (germline): MGHRA, YSYEKL. CDR3 bases: TGCGCCAGCAGCCTCGACGGGACTCCCGGGTCCCCATACGGCTACACCTTC. Translation gives CASSLDGTPGSPYGYTF.

V and J are TRBV5-6 and TRBJ2-4, with 9 bases identical to TRBD2. This CDR3 comprises 18 residues. The junction had 10 bases not matched to a gene; V was cut back by 0 bases and J by 3 bases. The germline CDR1 and CDR2 sequences are SGHDT and YYEEEE. The CDR3 protein is CASSLVREGPLGKNIQYF. The CDR3 region has the DNA TGTGCCAGCAGCTTGGTGCGGGAGGGTCCCCTGGGCAAAAACATTCAGTACTTC.

V is TRBV27 and J is TRBJ2-3; 8 bases are shared with TRBD1. CDR3 length equals 20 residues. V lost 3 bases and J lost 6; bases outside the gene matches: 23. CDR1 is MNHEY, CDR2 SMNVEV, per germline (reference sequence). CDR3 sequence reads: CASSFRGRDRRLIRADTQYF. CDR3 bases: TGTGCCAGCAGTTTTAGGGGCCGGGACAGGAGACTTATCAGGGCCGATACGCAGTATTTT.